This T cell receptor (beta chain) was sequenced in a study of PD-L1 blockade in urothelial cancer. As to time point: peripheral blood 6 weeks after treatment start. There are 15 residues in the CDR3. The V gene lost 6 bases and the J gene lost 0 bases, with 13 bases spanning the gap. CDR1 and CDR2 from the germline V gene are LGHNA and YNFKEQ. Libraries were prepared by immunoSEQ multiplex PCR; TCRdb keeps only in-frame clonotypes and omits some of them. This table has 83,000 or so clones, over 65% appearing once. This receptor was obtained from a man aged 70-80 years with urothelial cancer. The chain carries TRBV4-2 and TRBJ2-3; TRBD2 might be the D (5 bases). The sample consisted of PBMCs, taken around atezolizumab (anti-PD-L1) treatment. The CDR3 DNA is TGTGCCAGCAGACAACGAAGAGGGAGCACAGATACGCAGTATTTT. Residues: CASRQRRGSTDTQYF.